These 10 T cell receptor beta chains were all obtained from the same sample, sequenced in a study of CD8+ T cells in alopecia areata. RNA, once extracted, was reverse transcribed into cDNA for use as the sequencing template. Profiled with immunoSEQ multiplex PCR; TCRdb holds only in-frame clones, not every one. The table has 2,000 to 3,000 clones, roughly 70% seen once. Material for sequencing was skin. The receptors shown here come from a human donor in good health.

The genes are TRBV11-2 and TRBJ2-1; the match to TRBD2 covers 12 bases. J lost 4 bases, V lost 5 bases, and 9 bases had no gene match. The CDR3 runs to 17 residues. Germline values: CDR1 SGHAT, CDR2 FQNNGV. The CDR3 bases are TGTGCCAGCAGCCGGGGAAAAACTAGCGGGGGGTACAATGAGCAGTTCTTC. It codes for CASSRGKTSGGYNEQFF. Supplemented by reference TRBV11-2 and TRBJ2-1, the full variable domain reads EAGVAQSPRYKIIEKRQSVAFWCNPISGHATLYWYQQILGQGPKLLIQFQNNGVVDDSQLPKDRFSAERLKGVDSTLKIQPAKLEDSAVYLCASSRGKTSGGYNEQFFGPGTRLTVL.

This clone showed up just a few times. The rearrangement joins TRBV27 to TRBJ1-1, with 8 nucleotides matching TRBD1. V lost 5 bases and J lost 5; bases outside the gene matches: 10. This CDR3 is 15 amino acids long. Germline CDR1 MNHEY, CDR2 SMNVEV (reference sequence). The CDR3 DNA reads as TGTGCCAGCAGTAGAGGGGACAGGCGTATGACTGAAGCTTTCTTT. It translates to CASSRGDRRMTEAFF.

The rearrangement links TRBV10-3 to TRBJ2-7; D might be TRBD2 (5 bases). Per germline, CDR1 ENHRY and CDR2 SYGVKD. Trimming took 2 bases from V and 9 from J, leaving 11 bases between them. The CDR3 spans 12 residues. This chain's CDR3 is CAISEGRDRQYF. The DNA for the CDR3 is TGTGCCATCAGTGAGGGTCGGGATCGGCAGTACTTC.

This sequence joins TRBV7-2 and TRBJ2-3; D not resolved. CDR3 length: 13 residues. V gave up 1 base and J gave up 3 bases, with 5 bases separating them. CDR1 and CDR2 (germline): SGHTA, FQGNSA. The CDR3 nucleotides read TGTGCCAGCAGCTTAGGTGGTACAGATACGCAGTATTTT. Its protein product is CASSLGGTDTQYF. Complete variable domain (other parts from reference TRBV7-2 and TRBJ2-3): GAGVSQSPSNKVTEKGKDVELRCDPISGHTALYWYRQSLGQGLEFLIYFQGNSAPDKSGLPSDRFSAERTGGSVSTLTIQRTQQEDSAVYLCASSLGGTDTQYFGPGTRLTVL.

The sample holds a few counts of this clone. The chain is built from TRBV2 and TRBJ1-1; no firm D call. The CDR3 is 13 residues long. Germline CDR1 SNHLY, CDR2 FYNNEI. Between the trimmed V and J ends, which lost 4 bases and 11 bases, there was a span of 17 bases. Here the CDR3 reads CASSGVGDTLAFF. In nucleotides, the CDR3 is TGTGCCAGCAGTGGAGTCGGGGATACCTTGGCTTTCTTT.

The chain couples TRBV2 to TRBJ1-1; the match to TRBD1 covers 9 bases. V lost 8 bases, J lost 2 bases, and 12 bases stayed unmatched. The CDR3 runs to 16 residues. CDR1 and CDR2 (germline): SNHLY, FYNNEI. The CDR3 region has the DNA TGTGCCAGCGCGGATCCTGGACAGGGGACTAACACTGAAGCTTTCTTT. Translation: CASADPGQGTNTEAFF.

This chain links TRBV7-9 with TRBJ1-5; no clear D gene. CDR1 SEHNR and CDR2 FQNEAQ come from the germline V gene (reference sequence). This CDR3 comprises 13 residues. V was clipped by 1 base and J by 9 bases, with 10 bases between them. In DNA form, the CDR3 reads TGTGCCAGCAGCTTAGACGGGCCAAGGCCCCAGCATTTT. It specifies CASSLDGPRPQHF. The variable domain in full, with the rest retrieved from reference TRBV7-9 and TRBJ1-5, is DTGVSQNPRHKITKRGQNVTFRCDPISEHNRLYWYRQTLGQGPEFLTYFQNEAQLEKSRLLSDRFSAERPKGSFSTLEIQRTEQGDSAMYLCASSLDGPRPQHFGDGTRLSIL.

The CDR3 loop reads CASSSGTARALYGYTF. The CDR3 DNA sequence: TGTGCCAGCAGCTCCGGGACCGCACGGGCCCTCTATGGCTACACCTTC. The J gene is TRBJ1-2, the V gene TRBV7-9; D might be TRBD1 (5 bases). V was pared by 4 bases and J by 4 bases, with 19 bases between. The CDR3 is 16 residues long. CDR1 and CDR2 from the germline V gene are SEHNR and FQNEAQ (reference sequence).

The gene calls are TRBV5-1 and TRBJ2-5, with 7 bases aligning to TRBD2. Trimming took 1 base from V and 2 from J; bases not matched to a gene: 8. The V gene's germline CDR1 is SGHRS and CDR2 YFSETQ. The CDR3 covers 16 residues. The CDR3 DNA reads as TGCGCCAGCAGCTTGCGTGTCGGGGGGACTCAAGAGACCCAGTACTTC. It codes for CASSLRVGGTQETQYF. Variable domain in full (rest from reference TRBV5-1 and TRBJ2-5): KAGVTQTPRYLIKTRGQQVTLSCSPISGHRSVSWYQQTPGQGLQFLFEYFSETQRNKGNFPGRFSGRQFSNSRSEMNVSTLELGDSALYLCASSLRVGGTQETQYFGPGTRLLVL.

The chain links TRBV18 to TRBJ1-6; 9 bases match TRBD1. V lost 3 bases to trimming and J lost 10 bases; unmatched junction nucleotides: 4. Germline V CDR1 and CDR2: KGHSH, LQKENI. The CDR3 is 14 residues long. The CDR3 loop reads CASSPGQGRSPLHF. In DNA, the CDR3 is TGTGCCAGCTCACCGGGACAGGGTCGCTCACCCCTCCACTTT.